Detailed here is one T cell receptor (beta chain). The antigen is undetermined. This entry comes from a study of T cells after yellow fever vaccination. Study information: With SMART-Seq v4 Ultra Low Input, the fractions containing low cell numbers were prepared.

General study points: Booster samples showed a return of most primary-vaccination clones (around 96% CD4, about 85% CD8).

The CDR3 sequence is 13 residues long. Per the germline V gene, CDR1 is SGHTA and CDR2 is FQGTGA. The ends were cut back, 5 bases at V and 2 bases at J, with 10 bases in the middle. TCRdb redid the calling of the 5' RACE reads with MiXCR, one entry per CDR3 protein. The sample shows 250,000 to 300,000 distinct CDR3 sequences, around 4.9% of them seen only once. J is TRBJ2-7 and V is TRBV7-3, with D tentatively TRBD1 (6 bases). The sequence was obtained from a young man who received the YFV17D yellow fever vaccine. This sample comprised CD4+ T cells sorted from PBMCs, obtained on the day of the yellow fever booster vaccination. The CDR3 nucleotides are TGTGCCAGCAGCACCAACAGGGCCTACGAGCAGTACTTC. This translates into CASSTNRAYEQYF. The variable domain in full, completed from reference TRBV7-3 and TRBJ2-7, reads GAGVSQTPSNKVTEKGKYVELRCDPISGHTALYWYRQSLGQGPEFLIYFQGTGAADDSGLPNDRFFAVRPEGSVSTLKIQRTERGDSAVYLCASSTNRAYEQYFGPGTRLTVT.